This T cell receptor (beta chain) was recorded in a study of blood T cell repertoires in COVID-19. About the research overall: The samples span acute and convalescent COVID-19 from the United States, Italy and Spain. Sample material is recorded as cDNA or gDNA derived from T cells, B-cell-depleted T cells, or PBMCs.

Germline V CDR1 and CDR2: ENHRY, SYGVKD. V lost 2 bases and J lost 5; bases outside the gene matches: 8. CDR3 length: 15 amino acids. Original handling: Amplification of reference gene primers provided the estimated nucleated cell counts. The assay was immunoSEQ multiplex PCR, and TCRdb's table has in-frame clones only and misses some. From that table come the V and J calls and clone size; the DNA was used to work out D and trimming. In the table there are 160,000 or so clones, roughly 78% of which are singletons. Sequencing was carried out using peripheral blood. The rearrangement uses TRBV10-3 and TRBJ2-7, with 8 bases aligning to TRBD2. The TCR comes from a man in his 70s with active or convalescent COVID-19. In DNA form, the CDR3 reads TGTGCCATCAGTGAGCCGGGACTAGAGGGGGACGAGCAGTACTTC. It translates to CAISEPGLEGDEQYF.